The 9 T cell receptor beta chains below all came from one sample that was sequenced in a study of T cell responses to AZD1222 COVID-19 vaccine (dated by TCRdb to the early 2020s). The meaning of the sample's time point label: baseline before first vaccination. The method was the immunoSEQ multiplex PCR assay. Not all clones reach the TCRdb copy of this immuneACCESS table, which keeps in-frame sequences only. Checked studies attribute under half of the gap to unresolved V genes and leave the rest unexplained. The sample contains 46,000 or so clones, roughly 80% of them found a single time. Around 6.6% of the sample belongs to the ten largest clones. The source material was peripheral blood, sampled on day 0 of AZD1222 vaccination. All receptors come from an adult in good health.

The J gene is TRBJ1-2, the V gene TRBV7-9; D remains unclear. V was trimmed by 5 bases and J by 4 bases, leaving 11 bases between them. The CDR3 has 13 residues. Germline CDR1 reads SEHNR; CDR2 reads FQNEAQ (reference sequence). The CDR3 DNA sequence: TGTGCCAGCAGCGATACAGCAACCTATGGCTACACCTTC. It specifies CASSDTATYGYTF.

The genes are TRBV28 and TRBJ1-5; D is perhaps TRBD1 (5 bases). Germline V gene sequence: CDR1 MDHEN, CDR2 SYDVKM. CDR3 size: 14 residues. Trimming shortened V by 7 bases and J by 0 bases, and 10 bases separated the two germline ends. CDR3 bases: TGTGCCAGCACTGGGGGGACTAGCAATCAGCCCCAGCATTTT. This gives the protein CASTGGTSNQPQHF.

This clone was found a few times. The chain joins TRBV28 to TRBJ1-2, with D tentatively TRBD1 (6 bases). The CDR3 loop spans 13 amino acids. V shed 3 bases and J shed 6 bases, with 11 bases lying between them. Germline V gene lookup returns CDR1 MDHEN and CDR2 SYDVKM. CDR3 residues: CASSLGGQDGYTF. CDR3 nucleotides: TGTGCCAGCAGTTTGGGGGGGCAGGATGGCTACACCTTC.

This clone was detected only once. This chain uses TRBV6-5 with TRBJ1-1; D unclear. The CDR3 is 11 amino acids. Germline assignment: CDR1 MNHEY and CDR2 SVGAGI. Trimming shortened V by 6 bases and J by 2 bases, and 4 bases separated the two germline ends. CDR3 residues: CASRTNTEAFF. In nucleotides, the CDR3 is TGTGCCAGCAGGACAAACACTGAAGCTTTCTTT.

Regarding this clone: Its ends do not fully match the called genes, so a read error is possible. The genes are TRBV18 and TRBJ1-2, with D possibly matching TRBD1 (6 bases). This CDR3 has 11 residues. Germline loops: CDR1 KGHSH, CDR2 LQKENI. CDR3 region: CASSARDTILF. The CDR3 DNA reads TGTGCCAGCTCAGCCCGGGACACAATTCTCTTC.

V and J are TRBV19 and TRBJ1-5; unclear D gene. Germline V gives CDR1 LNHDA, CDR2 SQIVND (reference sequence). This CDR3 spans 15 amino acids. Trimming stripped 1 base from V and 5 bases from J, with 12 bases between. The CDR3 here is CASSIGGARDQPQHF. The CDR3 DNA follows: TGTGCCAGTAGTATAGGTGGAGCTCGCGATCAGCCCCAGCATTTT.

The rearrangement joins TRBV7-3 to TRBJ2-3; 7 nucleotides line up with TRBD1. J lost 4 bases, V lost 2 bases, and 3 bases had no gene match. The CDR3 totals 14 residues. Germline assignment: CDR1 SGHTA and CDR2 FQGTGA. The CDR3 reads CASSLSTGSDTQYF. The CDR3 nucleotides read TGTGCCAGCAGCTTATCGACAGGGTCAGATACGCAGTATTTT.

V usage is TRBV6-5 and J usage is TRBJ1-5; the D is unclear. The CDR3 has 14 amino acids. V gave up 2 bases and J gave up 5 bases, with 10 bases separating them. Germline assignment: CDR1 MNHEY and CDR2 SVGAGI. The CDR3: CASSYKGIDQPQHF. CDR3 DNA: TGTGCCAGCAGTTACAAAGGGATCGATCAGCCCCAGCATTTT.

This chain links TRBV5-5 with TRBJ2-7; no clear D. This CDR3 region has 12 residues. CDR1 SGHKS and CDR2 YYEKEE come from the germline V gene (reference sequence). With 0 bases removed from V and 2 bases from J, the gap between germline ends came to 3 bases. The CDR3 nucleotides read TGTGCCAGCAGCTTGGGTACCTACGAGCAGTACGTC. It specifies CASSLGTYEQYV.